Each of the 22 T cell receptor beta chains below was sequenced from the same sample in a study of blood T cell repertoires in COVID-19. This table comes from immunoSEQ multiplex PCR, and its TCRdb copy is limited to in-frame clones, with some not included. The sample has tens of thousands of clones, 84% seen once. The material sequenced was peripheral blood. The receptors were gathered from a man aged 60 to 75 with COVID-19, enrolled during active disease.

The rearrangement joins TRBV6-5 to TRBJ1-3; D gene unclear. The CDR3 covers 16 residues. Germline CDR1 MNHEY, CDR2 SVGAGI. Trimming shortened V by 0 bases and J by 7 bases, and 16 bases separated the two germline ends. For the CDR3, the DNA is TGTGCCAGCAGTTACTCCCCGCGTTCCGAAACTAACACCATATATTTT. Translated: CASSYSPRSETNTIYF.

This chain joins TRBV3-1 (or the pseudogene TRBV3-2) and TRBJ1-2; unclear D gene. Germline CDR1 and CDR2: LGHDT and YNNKEL (reference sequence). The length of the CDR3 is 15 residues. V was trimmed by 7 bases and J by 3 bases, leaving 18 bases between them. DNA for the CDR3: TGTGCCAGCACGTATCGAGGTAGTTTGGACTATGGCTACACCTTC. It encodes CASTYRGSLDYGYTF.

V gene TRBV19 combines with J gene TRBJ1-4; TRBD1 matches at 9 bases. The junction had 12 bases not matched to a gene; V was cut back by 10 bases and J by 6 bases. The CDR3 has 15 amino acids. The germline CDR1 and CDR2 sequences are LNHDA and SQIVND (reference sequence). The CDR3: CAIRDREAEDEKLFF. CDR3 coding DNA: TGTGCCATCCGGGACAGGGAAGCCGAGGATGAAAAACTGTTTTTT.

This clone has just one count. The V call is TRBV29-1, the J call TRBJ1-1; D is possibly TRBD1 (6 bases). V was clipped by 5 bases and J by 5 bases, with 18 bases between them. CDR1 and CDR2 from the germline V gene are SQVTM and ANQGSEA. This CDR3 is 14 amino acids long. CDR3 loop: CSVTIQGKGTEAFF. The DNA for the CDR3 is TGCAGCGTTACCATACAGGGTAAAGGGACTGAAGCTTTCTTT.

V gene TRBV2 combines with J gene TRBJ1-3; D is unclear. Germline loops: CDR1 SNHLY, CDR2 FYNNEI. This CDR3 has 14 amino acids. V was clipped by 6 bases and J by 3 bases, with 12 bases between them. The CDR3 reads CASRPRVNGNTIYF. For the CDR3, the DNA is TGTGCCAGCAGGCCACGGGTCAATGGAAACACCATATATTTT. The full variable domain, in which reference TRBV2 and TRBJ1-3 provide the parts outside the CDR3, is EPEVTQTPSHQVTQMGQEVILRCVPISNHLYFYWYRQILGQKVEFLVSFYNNEISEKSEIFDDQFSVERPDGSNFTLKIRSTKLEDSAMYFCASRPRVNGNTIYFGEGSWLTVV.

This chain joins TRBV25-1 and TRBJ2-3; 8 nucleotides agree with TRBD1. Per the germline V gene, CDR1 is MGHDK and CDR2 is SYGVNS. This CDR3 has 14 amino acids. V gave up 5 bases and J gave up 7 bases; unmatched junction bases: 8. CDR3: CASSRQGRGNTQYF. In DNA form, the CDR3 reads TGTGCCAGCAGTCGACAGGGGAGAGGAAATACGCAGTATTTT.

V gene TRBV29-1 combines with J gene TRBJ2-7; 8 bases agree with TRBD1. The V gene's germline CDR1 is SQVTM and CDR2 ANQGSEA. CDR3 length: 14 amino acids. The junction had 9 bases not matched to a gene; V was cut back by 1 base and J by 7 bases. Here the CDR3 DNA reads TGCAGCGTTGAAGGAGGTGGCAGGGGGCGAGAGCAGTACTTC. Protein: CSVEGGGRGREQYF.

This rearrangement joins TRBV11-2 to TRBJ2-7, with TRBD2 matching 10 bases. V shed 1 base and J 3 bases; nucleotides not matched to a gene: 6. Per the germline V gene, CDR1 is SGHAT and CDR2 is FQNNGV. The CDR3 runs to 16 residues. Written as DNA, the CDR3 is TGTGCCAGCAGCTTAGGGACTAGCGGCAGACACTACGAGCAGTACTTC. Protein product: CASSLGTSGRHYEQYF.

The chain combines TRBV9 with TRBJ1-5; TRBD1 is a possible D gene (5 bases). V was cut by 0 bases and J by 7 bases, with 11 bases left in between. This CDR3 has 14 amino acids. Germline V gene data show CDR1 as SGDLS and CDR2 as YYNGEE. The CDR3 region has the DNA TGTGCCAGCAGCGTAGCACAGGATGGCCAGCCCCAGCATTTT. Translation gives CASSVAQDGQPQHF.

This clone was observed a few times. The gene calls are TRBV7-9 and TRBJ1-1; 7 bases match TRBD1. The CDR3 length is 15 residues. Germline lookup yields CDR1 SEHNR and CDR2 FQNEAQ (reference sequence). Losses at the gene ends were 5 bases for V and 0 bases for J; bases not matched to a gene: 6. DNA of the CDR3: TGTGCCAGCAGCCCTCGACAGGGACTGAACACTGAAGCTTTCTTT. Protein sequence: CASSPRQGLNTEAFF.

This rearrangement joins TRBV5-1 to TRBJ2-1; 7 nucleotides line up with TRBD2. Germline CDR1 and CDR2: SGHRS and YFSETQ. This CDR3 spans 14 amino acids. V was pared by 0 bases and J by 8 bases, with 5 bases of the junction left unmatched. CDR3 DNA: TGCGCCAGCAGCTTGGGGGACTACTCCGATGAGCAGTTCTTC. Its translation: CASSLGDYSDEQFF.

This clone appeared many times. V usage is TRBV6-2 or TRBV6-3 and J usage is TRBJ2-7; weak D call: TRBD1 (5 bases). The CDR3 loop spans 14 amino acids. CDR1 MNHEY and CDR2 SVGEGT come from the germline V gene. Trimming removed 0 bases from V and 7 bases from J, with 13 bases in between. This CDR3 reads CASSYSGRAREQYF. The CDR3 region has the DNA TGTGCCAGCAGTTACTCAGGCAGGGCGCGTGAGCAGTACTTC.

This chain connects TRBV3-1 (or the pseudogene TRBV3-2) to TRBJ2-2; 7 nucleotides line up with TRBD1. The trim removed 6 bases at V and 0 bases at J, leaving 1 base unmatched. Per germline, CDR1 LGHDT and CDR2 YNNKEL (reference sequence). The CDR3 runs 14 residues. This CDR3 reads CASRRGPNTGELFF. CDR3 in DNA: TGTGCCAGCAGGAGGGGGCCGAACACCGGGGAGCTGTTTTTT.

DNA for the CDR3: TGTGCCAGCAGCTTAGCGGGGGGGCGCAATGAGCAGTTCTTC. Protein product: CASSLAGGRNEQFF. The chain has TRBV7-3 and TRBJ2-1; 9 bases map to TRBD2. The CDR3 is 14 residues long. In germline, CDR1 is SGHTA, CDR2 FQGTGA. Unmatched junction bases numbered 2, after V lost 2 bases and J lost 6 bases.

The chain joins TRBV19 to TRBJ2-7, with a tentative D call TRBD1 (7 bases). Germline V gene sequence: CDR1 LNHDA, CDR2 SQIVND (reference sequence). Trimming removed 4 bases from V and 2 bases from J, with 15 bases in between. The CDR3 is made up of 15 amino acids. CDR3 residues: CASSKSPGGTYEQYF. CDR3 sequence (DNA): TGTGCCAGTAGTAAGTCCCCAGGGGGGACCTACGAGCAGTACTTC.

In its sample, this clone was seen once. V is TRBV11-2 and J is TRBJ1-3; the match to TRBD1 covers 8 bases. This CDR3 contains 18 residues. Germline CDR1 and CDR2: SGHAT and FQNNGV. V gave up 1 base and J gave up 4 bases; unmatched junction bases: 12. The chain's CDR3 is CASSLGRGTRDRGNTIYF. As DNA, the CDR3 is TGTGCCAGCAGCTTAGGACGGGGAACCCGGGACAGGGGAAACACCATATATTTT.

The chain has TRBV10-3 and TRBJ1-1; possibly TRBD1 for D (5 bases). In germline, CDR1 is ENHRY, CDR2 SYGVKD. The CDR3 loop spans 14 amino acids. V gave up 0 bases and J gave up 4 bases, with 9 bases separating them. The DNA for the CDR3 is TGTGCCATCAGTGAGTCACGGGGGGTCACTGAAGCTTTCTTT. It encodes CAISESRGVTEAFF.

This sequence joins TRBV27 and TRBJ2-7, with 8 bases fitting TRBD1. V lost 8 bases to trimming and J lost 4 bases; unmatched junction nucleotides: 7. The CDR3 is made up of 13 amino acids. Germline V gene lookup returns CDR1 MNHEY and CDR2 SMNVEV (reference sequence). CDR3 sequence (DNA): TGTGCCAGCTCTCAGGGGGCGGGGTACGAGCAGTACTTC. Protein sequence: CASSQGAGYEQYF.

The V and J genes are TRBV7-6 and TRBJ2-7; the match to TRBD1 covers 8 bases. Looked up from germline, CDR1 is SGHVS and CDR2 is FNYEAQ. The CDR3 is 15 residues long. Germline trimming cut 1 base from V and 3 bases from J; bases unmatched to any gene: 5. DNA of the CDR3: TGTGCCAGCAGCTTAGGACAGGGGTCCTTCTACGAGCAGTACTTC. Its translation is CASSLGQGSFYEQYF.

The chain couples TRBV6-4 to TRBJ2-1, with 11 bases lining up with TRBD2. With 4 bases clipped from V and 4 bases from J, the junction kept 9 bases outside the gene matches. Germline CDR1 is MRHNA and CDR2 is SNTAGT. The CDR3 covers 17 residues. In DNA, the CDR3 is TGTGCCAGCAGTGGAGAGGGTAGCGGGGGGGGATACAATGAGCAGTTCTTC. Amino acid sequence: CASSGEGSGGGYNEQFF.

Points on this clone: Other DNA sequences in this specimen translate into the identical CDR3. The rearrangement uses TRBV2 and TRBJ1-5; 7 bases match TRBD1. Germline V lookup: CDR1 SNHLY, CDR2 FYNNEI. This CDR3 contains 13 residues. The V and J ends lost 6 bases and 5 bases, in that order; junction bases with no gene match: 4. CDR3 DNA sequence: TGTGCCAGCAGCATAACAGGGGATCAGCCCCAGCATTTT. Its protein product is CASSITGDQPQHF.

The rearrangement links TRBV5-4 to TRBJ1-6; perhaps TRBD1 as D (5 bases). Trimming stripped 1 base from V and 7 bases from J, with 12 bases between. The CDR3 is made up of 15 amino acids. In germline, CDR1 is SGHNT, CDR2 YYREEE (reference sequence). Written as DNA, the CDR3 is TGTGCCAGCAGCTTGCCAGGGTCTGGAAATTCACCCCTCCACTTT. This sequence encodes CASSLPGSGNSPLHF.